This section outlines one T cell receptor (beta chain) sequence together with its context. This specimen comes from a study of blood T cell repertoires in COVID-19. On the study more broadly: The United States, Italy and Spain provided the acute and convalescent COVID-19 samples. From T cells, B-cell-depleted T cells, or PBMCs came the material, which was cDNA or gDNA.

This CDR3 is built from 14 residues. V was clipped by 2 bases and J by 1 base, with 6 bases between them. Germline-derived CDR1 and CDR2 are SNHLY and FYNNEI. Authors' methods: It was from reference gene primer amplification that nucleated cell counts were estimated. Libraries were prepared by immunoSEQ multiplex PCR; TCRdb keeps only in-frame clonotypes and omits some of them. That table supplies the V and J calls and clone size; D and trimming were determined from the DNA. The sample lists around 140,000 clones, 82% occurring once. V usage is TRBV2 and J usage is TRBJ1-5, with D possibly being TRBD1 (5 bases). This TCR came from a human donor with acute or convalescent COVID-19. The donor label of this sample is uncertain. The sequencing input was peripheral blood. CDR3 residues: CASSEPGSNQPQHF. As DNA, the CDR3 is TGTGCCAGCAGTGAACCAGGGAGCAATCAGCCCCAGCATTTT. Filled out from reference TRBV2 and TRBJ1-5, the complete variable domain reads EPEVTQTPSHQVTQMGQEVILRCVPISNHLYFYWYRQILGQKVEFLVSFYNNEISEKSEIFDDQFSVERPDGSNFTLKIRSTKLEDSAMYFCASSEPGSNQPQHFGDGTRLSIL.